Each of the 2 T cell receptor beta chains below was sequenced from the same sample in a study of T cell changes during pregnancy in multiple sclerosis. Sequenced by immunoSEQ multiplex PCR; TCRdb stores in-frame clones only, minus some. Of about 59,000 clones in the sample, around 93% were seen once. Sequencing was performed on CD4+ T cells from peripheral blood mononuclear cells, taken before pregnancy. All receptors derive from a female donor with multiple sclerosis, enrolled in a pregnancy study.

V is TRBV5-4 and J is TRBJ2-7, with no clear D. Trimming left V 1 base short and J 5 bases short, with 7 bases between. Germline V gives CDR1 SGHNT, CDR2 YYREEE (reference sequence). The CDR3 totals 12 residues. CDR3 in amino acids: CASSLPFDEQYF. DNA for the CDR3: TGTGCCAGCAGCTTGCCTTTTGACGAGCAGTACTTC.

The CDR3 DNA reads TGTGCCAGCTCACCATCGGAAAGGGGGACTGAAGCTTTCTTT. Encoded protein: CASSPSERGTEAFF. This chain uses TRBV18 with TRBJ1-1; D is possibly TRBD1 (6 bases). CDR1 is KGHSH and CDR2 is LQKENI in the germline V gene. V shed 2 bases and J shed 5 bases, with 12 bases lying between them. The length of the CDR3 is 14 residues.